A selection of T cell receptor beta chains follows, all from one sample in a study of T cells in Graves' hyperthyroidism and ophthalmopathy. TCRdb re-derived calls from the multiplex PCR reads in MiXCR, one entry per CDR3 protein. There are some 700,000 distinct CDR3 sequences in the sample; around 15% occur only once, and about 14% lies in the top ten. Sequences were obtained from blood. These receptors all come from a man in his fifties or sixties with Graves' hyperthyroidism. The CDR3 runs from the conserved cysteine through the conserved F or W. A D gene is named only where the DNA matches it firmly. The size field is filled for only some rows; it gives once, few, many or a size class.

v_gene,d_gene,j_gene,abundance,CDR3aa,CDR3nt
TRBV5-1,NA,TRBJ2-1,many,CASSLVAGTDNEQFF,TGCGCCAGCAGCTTGGTGGCGGGAACCGATAATGAGCAGTTCTTC
TRBV5-1,NA,TRBJ1-1,many,CASSFQGAGTEAFF,TGCGCCAGCAGCTTTCAGGGAGCCGGCACTGAAGCTTTCTTT
TRBV4-3,TRBD1,TRBJ1-2,NA,CASSHVTGASNYGYTF,TGCGCCAGCAGCCATGTGACAGGGGCCTCCAACTATGGCTACACCTTC
TRBV20-1,NA,TRBJ2-5,NA,CSARDRVAVYQETQYF,TGCAGTGCTAGAGATAGGGTAGCAGTGTACCAAGAGACCCAGTACTTC
TRBV19,TRBD1,TRBJ2-2,few,CASKAGTGGGGELFF,TGTGCCAGTAAAGCCGGGACAGGGGGAGGCGGGGAGCTGTTTTTT
TRBV7-8,TRBD1,TRBJ1-4,once,CASSGGGQGEKLFF,TGTGCCAGCAGCGGCGGGGGACAGGGTGAAAAACTGTTTTTT
TRBV6-5,TRBD1,TRBJ2-7,many,CASSYSRTGGSYEQYF,TGTGCCAGCAGTTACTCGAGGACAGGGGGGTCCTACGAGCAGTACTTC
TRBV30,NA,TRBJ2-7,NA,CALGDSHEQYF,TGTGCCCTCGGAGACAGCCACGAGCAGTACTTC
TRBV20-1,NA,TRBJ1-1,NA,CSARQPLNTEAFF,TGCAGTGCTCGACAGCCTCTGAACACTGAAGCTTTCTTT
TRBV4-2,TRBD2,TRBJ2-4,NA,CASSQGGASGSSENIQYF,TGTGCCAGCAGCCAAGGGGGCGCCAGCGGGAGCTCGGAAAACATTCAGTACTTC
TRBV28,NA,TRBJ1-1,many,CASNSLWVRGEGTEAFF,TGTGCCAGCAACTCCCTCTGGGTAAGAGGCGAGGGCACTGAAGCTTTCTTT
TRBV7-9,TRBD1,TRBJ1-2,few,CASSSRQGRGYTF,TGTGCCAGCAGCTCCAGACAGGGTCGCGGCTACACCTTC
TRBV11-2,NA,TRBJ1-6,many,CASSPSGDTYNSPLHF,TGTGCCAGCAGCCCCAGCGGGGACACCTATAATTCACCCCTCCACTTT
TRBV20-1,NA,TRBJ2-3,few,CSAPTWGDYTDTQYF,TGCAGTGCTCCGACCTGGGGGGATTACACAGATACGCAGTATTTT
TRBV5-1,NA,TRBJ2-5,few,CASSFRDTQETQYF,TGCGCCAGCAGCTTTCGGGACACCCAAGAGACCCAGTACTTC
TRBV28,TRBD1,TRBJ1-2,many,CASGRTGNRGYTF,TGTGCCAGCGGCCGGACAGGGAATAGGGGCTACACCTTC
TRBV7-9,NA,TRBJ2-7,few,CASSSPHGQGLHEQYF,TGTGCCAGCAGCTCCCCCCATGGGCAGGGTCTCCACGAGCAGTACTTC
TRBV12-3/TRBV12-4,NA,TRBJ2-7,many,CASTRGTGTYEQYF,TGTGCCAGCACCCGAGGGACTGGTACCTACGAGCAGTACTTC
TRBV28,TRBD2,TRBJ2-2,many,CASRPLAGFNTGELFF,TGTGCCAGCAGGCCCCTAGCGGGGTTCAACACCGGGGAGCTGTTTTTT
TRBV5-4,NA,TRBJ2-3,few,CASSNPGGTDTQYF,TGTGCCAGCAGCAATCCCGGAGGCACAGATACGCAGTATTTT
TRBV4-1,NA,TRBJ2-7,NA,CASSQDLGGYEQYF,TGCGCCAGCAGCCAAGATCTGGGGGGCTACGAGCAGTACTTC
TRBV7-2,NA,TRBJ1-5,few,CASSSLGRNQPQHF,TGTGCCAGCAGCTCACTGGGACGGAATCAGCCCCAGCATTTT
TRBV12-3/TRBV12-4,TRBD2,TRBJ2-2,NA,CASNLGLAGVWTGELSF,TGTGCCAGCAACTTGGGACTAGCGGGAGTTTGGACCGGGGAGCTGTCTTTT
TRBV18,TRBD2,TRBJ2-3,many,CASSPLAGGTDTQYF,TGTGCCAGCTCACCACTAGCGGGAGGGACAGATACGCAGTATTTT
TRBV27,NA,TRBJ2-1,many,CASSTGLLPQFF,TGTGCCAGCAGTACGGGACTCTTGCCGCAGTTCTTC
TRBV20-1,TRBD2,TRBJ2-2,NA,CSARRERGTGELFF,TGCAGTGCTAGAAGGGAGCGGGGGACCGGGGAGCTGTTTTTT
TRBV27,TRBD1,TRBJ2-1,many,CASGTGWSYNEQFF,TGTGCCAGCGGGACAGGGTGGTCCTACAATGAGCAGTTCTTC
TRBV15,TRBD2,TRBJ2-5,many,CATSRGVAGGPQETQYF,TGTGCCACCAGCAGAGGTGTAGCGGGAGGGCCTCAAGAGACCCAGTACTTC
TRBV20-1,NA,TRBJ1-6,many,CSAISGAGYNSPLHF,TGCAGTGCTATATCGGGAGCAGGCTATAATTCACCCCTCCACTTT
TRBV30,NA,TRBJ2-2,many,CAWSPGLSTGELFF,TGTGCCTGGAGTCCGGGACTGAGCACCGGGGAGCTGTTTTTT
TRBV6-1,TRBD1,TRBJ1-1,few,CASRYRGMNTEAFF,TGTGCCAGCAGGTACAGGGGAATGAACACTGAAGCTTTCTTT
TRBV19,NA,TRBJ2-1,few,CASSPGLPPGEQFF,TGTGCCAGTAGTCCCGGACTGCCTCCGGGTGAGCAGTTCTTC
TRBV27,NA,TRBJ1-5,NA,CASSSAGYSNQPQHF,TGTGCCAGCAGTTCGGCGGGATATAGCAATCAGCCCCAGCATTTT
TRBV5-8,NA,TRBJ1-2,NA,CASSQDRTVIYGYTF,TGCGCCAGCAGCCAAGATCGGACGGTCATCTATGGCTACACCTTC
TRBV12-3/TRBV12-4,NA,TRBJ2-1,many,CASSLEWYNEQFF,TGTGCCAGCAGTTTAGAGTGGTACAATGAGCAGTTCTTC
TRBV12-5,TRBD2,TRBJ2-1,many,CASGLTSGTYNEQFF,TGTGCTAGTGGGCTGACTAGCGGGACATACAATGAGCAGTTCTTC
TRBV19,TRBD1,TRBJ1-5,few,CASSPTGGRDQPQHF,TGTGCCAGTAGTCCCACAGGGGGTCGGGATCAGCCCCAGCATTTT
TRBV7-8,TRBD1,TRBJ2-1,NA,CASSLVQGAGNEQFF,TGTGCCAGCAGCTTAGTCCAGGGGGCGGGCAATGAGCAGTTCTTC
TRBV27,NA,TRBJ1-2,many,CASSPTLTSGYTF,TGTGCCAGCAGTCCGACATTGACTTCAGGCTACACCTTC
TRBV27,NA,TRBJ2-1,many,CASSLTKLGYEQFF,TGTGCCAGCAGTTTAACAAAGTTGGGGTATGAGCAGTTCTTC
TRBV28,NA,TRBJ2-5,few,CASRGSETQYF,TGTGCCAGCCGGGGCAGCGAGACCCAGTACTTC
TRBV27,NA,TRBJ2-1,few,CASSSLETRNEQFF,TGTGCCAGCAGTTCCCTGGAGACCCGCAATGAGCAGTTCTTC
TRBV5-5,NA,TRBJ1-1,many,CASRWTLTGWNTEAFF,TGTGCCAGCAGGTGGACCCTGACGGGATGGAACACTGAAGCTTTCTTT
TRBV18,TRBD2,TRBJ2-1,many,CASSPLSAGGPYNEQFF,TGTGCCAGCTCACCACTTAGCGCGGGAGGGCCTTACAATGAGCAGTTCTTC
TRBV2,TRBD2,TRBJ2-1,few,CASSELAGNYNEQFF,TGTGCCAGCAGTGAACTAGCGGGGAACTACAATGAGCAGTTCTTC
TRBV6-1,NA,TRBJ2-3,few,CASSPRRAGTTDTQYF,TGTGCCAGCAGCCCAAGAAGGGCGGGAACTACAGATACGCAGTATTTT
TRBV5-1,NA,TRBJ2-7,many,CASSLRQGVSEQYF,TGCGCCAGCAGCTTACGACAAGGGGTGAGCGAGCAGTACTTC
TRBV27,NA,TRBJ1-6,many,CASSLRPANGPLHF,TGTGCCAGCAGTTTAAGGCCTGCGAATGGACCCCTCCACTTT
TRBV12-3/TRBV12-4,NA,TRBJ2-5,NA,CASSFGGSQQETQYF,TGTGCCAGCAGTTTTGGCGGCAGCCAGCAAGAGACCCAGTACTTC
TRBV15,NA,TRBJ2-2,many,CATTAADEGLNTGELFF,TGTGCCACCACCGCCGCTGATGAAGGACTAAACACCGGGGAGCTGTTTTTT
TRBV12-3/TRBV12-4,NA,TRBJ2-1,NA,CASSLADGRNEQFF,TGTGCCAGCAGTTTAGCTGACGGTAGGAATGAGCAGTTCTTC
TRBV7-2,NA,TRBJ1-2,few,CASSLETAYGYTF,TGTGCCAGCAGCTTAGAGACAGCTTATGGCTACACCTTC
TRBV6-9,TRBD1,TRBJ2-7,NA,CASSYEQGRRYEQYF,TGTGCCAGCAGTTATGAACAGGGGCGACGCTACGAGCAGTACTTC